The next 24 T cell receptor beta chains were all read from a single sample in a study of blood T cell repertoires in COVID-19. TCRdb's copy holds only in-frame clones and misses some; the assay was immunoSEQ multiplex PCR. Of approximately 70,000 clones in the sample, roughly 86% were seen once. Sample: peripheral blood. The receptors come from a woman aged 55-69 years with acute or convalescent COVID-19.

The sample holds one count of this clone. V usage is TRBV5-1 and J usage is TRBJ1-4; perhaps TRBD1 as D (5 bases). V gave up 0 bases and J gave up 3 bases, with 12 bases separating them. CDR1 and CDR2 (germline): SGHRS, YFSETQ. This CDR3 spans 16 amino acids. CDR3 DNA: TGCGCCAGCAGCTTGGCCGGAGGGGCTGCTAATGAAAAACTGTTTTTT. It is translated as CASSLAGGAANEKLFF. Looking up the rest from reference TRBV5-1 and TRBJ1-4 gives the full variable domain: KAGVTQTPRYLIKTRGQQVTLSCSPISGHRSVSWYQQTPGQGLQFLFEYFSETQRNKGNFPGRFSGRQFSNSRSEMNVSTLELGDSALYLCASSLAGGAANEKLFFGSGTQLSVL.

The V gene is TRBV3-1 (or the pseudogene TRBV3-2), the J gene TRBJ1-2; 10 bases line up with TRBD1. The CDR3 spans 14 residues. V lost 3 bases and J lost 8; bases outside the gene matches: 6. Germline V lookup: CDR1 LGHDT, CDR2 YNNKEL (reference sequence). The CDR3 coding sequence is TGTGCCAGCAGCCAGCGGGACAGGGGAGGAGGCTACACCTTC. It is translated as CASSQRDRGGGYTF.

This clone was found a few times. The CDR3 here is CASSERTAGNTIYF. DNA of the CDR3: TGTGCCAGCAGTGAAAGGACAGCTGGAAACACCATATATTTT. The chain combines TRBV6-1 with TRBJ1-3; weak D call: TRBD1 (6 bases). Germline CDR1 is MNHNS and CDR2 is SASEGT. CDR3 length: 14 amino acids. V was trimmed by 2 bases and J by 2 bases, leaving 7 bases between them.

The genes are TRBV30 and TRBJ1-5; D uncertain. The germline V gene has CDR1 GTSNPN and CDR2 SVGIG (reference sequence). V was trimmed by 1 base and J by 0 bases, leaving 7 bases between them. This CDR3 contains 14 residues. CDR3 loop: CAWSGHGSNQPQHF. CDR3 bases: TGTGCCTGGAGTGGGCATGGTAGCAATCAGCCCCAGCATTTT.

The chain recombines TRBV5-1 with TRBJ1-2; TRBD1 agrees at 8 bases. CDR1 and CDR2 from the germline V gene are SGHRS and YFSETQ. The CDR3 has 14 amino acids. V gave up 5 bases and J gave up 2 bases; unmatched junction bases: 5. The CDR3 here is CASRMGQENYGYTF. The CDR3 nucleotides are TGCGCCAGCAGAATGGGACAGGAGAACTATGGCTACACCTTC.

This chain uses TRBV5-1 with TRBJ2-5; 15 nucleotides align to TRBD2. This CDR3 has 16 residues. After removal of 4 bases from V and 5 bases from J, the junction contained 6 bases not matched to a gene. CDR1 and CDR2 from the germline V gene are SGHRS and YFSETQ. For the CDR3, the DNA is TGCGCCAGCAGCCAGGGACTAGCGGGGGGCACGGAGACCCAGTACTTC. Amino acid sequence: CASSQGLAGGTETQYF.

The CDR3 reads CASSLTGSLGDEQFF. CDR3 in DNA: TGCGCCAGCAGCTTGACAGGGAGTTTAGGAGATGAGCAGTTCTTC. V is TRBV5-1 and J is TRBJ2-1; TRBD1 is a possible D gene (6 bases). The CDR3 runs to 15 residues. Germline V lookup: CDR1 SGHRS, CDR2 YFSETQ. V gave up 1 base and J gave up 8 bases, with 16 bases separating them.

The chain recombines TRBV5-5 with TRBJ1-2; the match to TRBD1 covers 7 bases. The germline V gene has CDR1 SGHKS and CDR2 YYEKEE (reference sequence). The CDR3 is made up of 14 amino acids. V dropped 1 base and J dropped 6; count of bases not matched to a gene: 6. CDR3 nucleotides: TGTGCCAGCAGCTTGCGACAGGGAAATAATGGCTACACCTTC. As protein: CASSLRQGNNGYTF.

The rearrangement links TRBV7-9 to TRBJ1-2; TRBD1 agrees at 7 bases. J was trimmed by 5 bases and V by 3 bases; bases with no gene match: 6. This CDR3 is built from 14 residues. Germline values: CDR1 SEHNR, CDR2 FQNEAQ (reference sequence). The CDR3 spells CASSFGDRAYGYTF. CDR3 DNA sequence: TGTGCCAGCAGCTTCGGCGACAGGGCGTATGGCTACACCTTC.

The V call is TRBV4-1, the J call TRBJ1-1, with 9 bases that match TRBD1. The CDR3 sequence is 18 residues long. V shed 3 bases and J 1 base; nucleotides not matched to a gene: 12. The germline V gene encodes CDR1 MGHRA and CDR2 YSYEKL. The CDR3 DNA sequence: TGCGCCAGCAGCCAGATGGGACAGGGTAATGTGGGGAACACTGAAGCTTTCTTT. Translating it yields CASSQMGQGNVGNTEAFF.

The rearrangement uses TRBV7-9 and TRBJ1-1; no clear D gene. Germline V gives CDR1 SEHNR, CDR2 FQNEAQ (reference sequence). The V end was cut by 3 bases, the J end by 5 bases, with 10 bases between. There are 13 residues in the CDR3. CDR3 in amino acids: CASSLSAQTEAFF. CDR3 DNA: TGTGCCAGCAGCTTGTCTGCTCAGACTGAAGCTTTCTTT.

The chain combines TRBV24-1 with TRBJ2-7, with a weak D call TRBD1 (6 bases). The CDR3 totals 14 residues. The V and J ends lost 7 bases and 4 bases respectively, with 16 bases between them. Germline CDR1 reads KGHDR; CDR2 reads SFDVKD. The CDR3: CATSPGTSPYEQYF. CDR3 bases: TGTGCCACCAGCCCCGGGACAAGTCCATACGAGCAGTACTTC.

The J gene is TRBJ2-5, the V gene TRBV1; the table calls TRBD2, which could not be checked here. TRBV1 is given as a pseudogene. CDR3 length: 17 amino acids. CDR3 bases: TGCACCAGCAGCCAAGATCGAACTAGCGGGGGGGGAGAGACCCAGTACTTC. This translates into CTSSQDRTSGGGETQYF.

This chain uses TRBV5-6 with TRBJ1-1, with D possibly matching TRBD1 (6 bases). The V end lost 0 bases, the J end lost 10 bases, and 22 bases lay between the germline ends. CDR1 and CDR2 (germline): SGHDT, YYEEEE. This CDR3 spans 16 amino acids. The CDR3 loop is CASSLEGRGRGIRAFF. The CDR3 coding sequence is TGTGCCAGCAGCTTGGAGGGAAGAGGCAGGGGCATCCGAGCTTTCTTT.

This sequence joins TRBV9 and TRBJ2-2, with 8 bases lining up with TRBD2. There are 16 residues in the CDR3. Germline V gene lookup returns CDR1 SGDLS and CDR2 YYNGEE. The V and J ends lost 0 bases and 6 bases, in that order; junction bases with no gene match: 7. CDR3 amino acids: CASSVERGGLAGELFF. CDR3 sequence (DNA): TGTGCCAGCAGCGTAGAACGGGGGGGCCTCGCCGGGGAGCTGTTTTTT.

This chain joins TRBV12-3 or TRBV12-4 and TRBJ1-3, with a possible D match to TRBD1 (6 bases). CDR3 length equals 13 residues. The germline V and J ends were trimmed by 8 bases and 8 bases, with 16 bases remaining between them. CDR3 amino acids: CASRIQGAHTIYF. CDR3 coding DNA: TGTGCCAGCCGAATACAGGGAGCACACACCATATATTTT.

The rearrangement uses TRBV27 and TRBJ2-7; TRBD1 might be the D (6 bases). V dropped 6 bases and J dropped 6 bases, with 15 bases sitting between them. The CDR3 is made up of 13 amino acids. The V gene's germline CDR1 is MNHEY and CDR2 SMNVEV (reference sequence). CDR3 sequence: CASRQQGSAEQYF. The CDR3 coding sequence is TGTGCCAGCAGACAACAGGGATCCGCCGAGCAGTACTTC.

The rearrangement uses TRBV10-1 and TRBJ2-5, with 11 nucleotides matching TRBD2. CDR1 is WNHNN and CDR2 is SYGVQD in the germline V gene (reference sequence). The ends lost 2 bases at V and 4 bases at J; junction bases unmatched: 24. CDR3 length: 22 residues. The CDR3 DNA reads as TGCGCCAGCAGTGAGGGGGTCTCTAGCGGGGGGTTTCCCTCCCTCCCAACAGAGACCCAGTACTTC. Translating it yields CASSEGVSSGGFPSLPTETQYF.

This chain uses TRBV7-8 with TRBJ2-1; 8 bases match TRBD1. The CDR3 is 21 amino acids. The V segment lost 6 bases and the J segment 4 bases; nucleotides outside the gene matches: 26. CDR1 is SGHVS and CDR2 is FQNEAQ in the germline V gene. The CDR3 bases are TGTGCCAGCAGAGCTGACAGGGGAATTGTACGGGTCCGAACAGGGTACAATGAGCAGTTCTTC. This translates into CASRADRGIVRVRTGYNEQFF.

The chain carries TRBV6-6 and TRBJ2-5; D may be TRBD2 (5 bases). The V gene lost 0 bases and the J gene lost 7 bases, with 12 bases spanning the gap. Germline-derived CDR1 and CDR2 are MNHNY and SVGAGI (reference sequence). CDR3 length: 14 amino acids. The CDR3 region has the DNA TGTGCCAGCAGTTACTCGACCGCAAGCGGGACCCAGTACTTC. Its protein product is CASSYSTASGTQYF.

The chain carries TRBV3-1 (or the pseudogene TRBV3-2) and TRBJ2-2; D perhaps matches TRBD1 (5 bases). Germline CDR1 reads LGHDT; CDR2 reads YNNKEL (reference sequence). CDR3 length: 13 amino acids. The V end lost 4 bases, the J end lost 6 bases, and 9 bases lay between the germline ends. CDR3 nucleotides: TGTGCCAGCAGCCTCTTAGGGGCCGGGGAGCTGTTTTTT. It codes for CASSLLGAGELFF.

This chain uses TRBV7-9 with TRBJ2-7; D gene ambiguous. CDR3 length equals 14 residues. Trimming took 4 bases from V and 2 from J, leaving 12 bases between them. The germline V gene encodes CDR1 SEHNR and CDR2 FQNEAQ (reference sequence). CDR3 DNA sequence: TGTGCCAGCAGCTCTCTAGTGAGTCCCTACGAGCAGTACTTC. Protein sequence: CASSSLVSPYEQYF. The full variable domain, its missing parts supplied by reference TRBV7-9 and TRBJ2-7, is DTGVSQNPRHKITKRGQNVTFRCDPISEHNRLYWYRQTLGQGPEFLTYFQNEAQLEKSRLLSDRFSAERPKGSFSTLEIQRTEQGDSAMYLCASSSLVSPYEQYFGPGTRLTVT.

The chain uses TRBV19 and TRBJ2-3; TRBD2 matches 12 bases. This CDR3 has 16 amino acids. The V gene end was trimmed by 4 bases and the J gene end by 3 bases; junction bases not matched to a gene: 5. Per the germline V gene, CDR1 is LNHDA and CDR2 is SQIVND (reference sequence). The CDR3: CASSKTSGGSTDTQYF. The CDR3 DNA follows: TGTGCCAGTAGTAAAACTAGCGGGGGGTCGACAGATACGCAGTATTTT.

With regard to this clone: The same CDR3 can be traced to other DNA sequences in this sample. The chain links TRBV10-1 to TRBJ2-1, with TRBD2 as a possible D gene (6 bases). The germline CDR1 and CDR2 sequences are WNHNN and SYGVQD (reference sequence). Trimming pared 4 bases from V and 4 bases from J, leaving 11 bases between. The CDR3 length is 14 residues. In DNA, the CDR3 is TGCGCCAGCAGTGGCGGGGCGCCTTACAATGAGCAGTTCTTC. Residues: CASSGGAPYNEQFF.